In this sample, the clone carrying this TCR beta chain turned up once. These data are taken from a study of blood T cell repertoires in COVID-19. The data were produced by immunoSEQ multiplex PCR, yet TCRdb's version contains in-frame clones alone and is incomplete. The data hold hundreds of thousands of clones, with about 90% observed a single time. Sequencing was performed on peripheral blood. This receptor was identified in an older woman with COVID-19, enrolled during active disease.

The DNA for the CDR3 is TGTGCCAGCTCACCGGGACTAGCGGGGATCAATGAGCAGTTCTTC. The encoded protein is CASSPGLAGINEQFF. The V and J genes are TRBV18 and TRBJ2-1; 13 bases agree with TRBD2. The CDR3 totals 15 residues. The V gene end was trimmed by 3 bases and the J gene end by 6 bases; junction bases not matched to a gene: 2. Germline V CDR1 and CDR2: KGHSH, LQKENI.